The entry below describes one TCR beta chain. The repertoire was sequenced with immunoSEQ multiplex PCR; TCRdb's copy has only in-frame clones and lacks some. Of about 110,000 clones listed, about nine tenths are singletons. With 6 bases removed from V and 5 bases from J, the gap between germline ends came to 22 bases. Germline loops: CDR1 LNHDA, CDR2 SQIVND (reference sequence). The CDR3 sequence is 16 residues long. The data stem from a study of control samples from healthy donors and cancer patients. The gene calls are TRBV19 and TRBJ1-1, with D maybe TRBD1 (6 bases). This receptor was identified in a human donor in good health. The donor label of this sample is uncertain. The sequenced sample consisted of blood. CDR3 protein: CASRRPSEGGRTEAFF. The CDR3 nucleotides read TGTGCCAGTAGACGCCCGTCGGAGGGGGGGCGAACTGAAGCTTTCTTT.